The entry below describes one T cell receptor beta chain. What it binds is not known. The data originate from a study of T cell responses to AZD1222 COVID-19 vaccine. Study outcomes and limitations: Most donors were white British, females outnumbered males, and clonal diversity was possibly underestimated. The CD4 TCRs associated with vaccination extended across spike and predominated at 160-218 and 743-854.

Second doses were pooled across both intervals (about 4 or about 12 weeks). The CDR3 spans 14 residues. V lost 1 base and J 2 bases, leaving 9 bases between the germline ends. From germline, CDR1 is SGHAT and CDR2 FQNNGV. Sequenced by immunoSEQ multiplex PCR; TCRdb stores in-frame clones only, minus some. Of over 95,000 clones listed, about nine tenths are singletons. The V and J genes are TRBV11-2 and TRBJ2-7; tentative D call: TRBD2 (6 bases). The source is an adult who received the AZD1222 COVID-19 vaccine. This sample comprised peripheral blood, obtained 28 days after the second AZD1222 dose. Here the CDR3 reads CASSLGGAPYEQYF. The CDR3 DNA is TGTGCCAGCAGCTTAGGCGGGGCCCCCTACGAGCAGTACTTC.